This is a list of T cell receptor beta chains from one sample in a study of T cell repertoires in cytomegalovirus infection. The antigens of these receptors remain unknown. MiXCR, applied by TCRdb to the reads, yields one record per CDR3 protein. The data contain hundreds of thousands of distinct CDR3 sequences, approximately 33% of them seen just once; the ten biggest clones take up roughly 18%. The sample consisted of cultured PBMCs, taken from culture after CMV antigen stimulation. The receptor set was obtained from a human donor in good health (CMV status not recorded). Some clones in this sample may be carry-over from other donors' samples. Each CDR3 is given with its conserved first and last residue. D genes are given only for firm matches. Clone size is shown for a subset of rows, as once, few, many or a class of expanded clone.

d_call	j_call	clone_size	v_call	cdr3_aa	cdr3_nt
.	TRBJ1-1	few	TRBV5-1	CASSPAAPGGNTEAFF	TGCGCCAGCAGCCCAGCGGCCCCTGGGGGTAACACTGAAGCTTTCTTT
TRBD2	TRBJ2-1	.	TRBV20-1	CSALADSSYNEQFF	TGCAGTGCTCTAGCGGATAGCTCCTACAATGAGCAGTTCTTC
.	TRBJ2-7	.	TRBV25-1	CASSPGGGHYEQYF	TGTGCCAGCAGTCCCGGAGGGGGACACTACGAGCAGTACTTC
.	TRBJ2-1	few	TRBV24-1	CATSDAAAGSYNEQFF	TGTGCCACCAGTGATGCCGCGGCGGGCTCCTACAATGAGCAGTTCTTC
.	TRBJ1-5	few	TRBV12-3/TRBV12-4	CASSFGVRQPQHF	TGTGCCAGCAGTTTCGGGGTTAGGCAGCCCCAGCATTTT
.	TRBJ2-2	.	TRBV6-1	CASSYPGSPGELFF	TGTGCCAGCAGTTATCCCGGGAGTCCCGGGGAGCTGTTTTTT
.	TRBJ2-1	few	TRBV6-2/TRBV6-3	CASSPGPIKFF	TGTGCCAGCAGCCCCGGGCCTATCAAGTTCTTC
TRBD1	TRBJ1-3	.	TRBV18	CASSPTGTGANTIYF	TGTGCCAGCTCACCGACCGGGACAGGGGCAAACACCATATATTTT
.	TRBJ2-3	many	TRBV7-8	CASSSPPGGLFTDTQYF	TGTGCCAGCAGCTCCCCCCCGGGCGGGTTGTTCACAGATACGCAGTATTTT
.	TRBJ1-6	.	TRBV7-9	CASSSLGGGNSPLHF	TGTGCCAGCAGCTCTTTAGGGGGAGGTAATTCACCCCTCCACTTT
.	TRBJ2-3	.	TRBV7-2	CASSRVPGANTQYF	TGTGCCAGCAGCCGGGTTCCGGGCGCCAATACGCAGTATTTT
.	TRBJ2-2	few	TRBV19	CASKRRGDAGELFF	TGTGCCAGTAAGAGACGCGGGGATGCCGGGGAGCTGTTTTTT
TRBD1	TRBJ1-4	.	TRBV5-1	CASSLEAGGASEKLFF	TGCGCCAGCAGCTTGGAGGCAGGGGGCGCGAGTGAAAAACTGTTTTTT
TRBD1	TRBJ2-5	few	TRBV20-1	CSAEPATGRQETQYF	TGCAGTGCCGAACCCGCGACAGGGCGACAAGAGACCCAGTACTTC
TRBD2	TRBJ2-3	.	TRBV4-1	CASSQRLAGGRRTDTQYF	TGCGCCAGCAGCCAACGACTAGCGGGGGGGCGTCGCACAGATACGCAGTATTTT
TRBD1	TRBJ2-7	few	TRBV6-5	CASSYPSGQGSYEQYF	TGTGCCAGCAGTTACCCCTCGGGACAGGGCTCCTACGAGCAGTACTTC
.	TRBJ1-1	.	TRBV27	CASKGGRGRGKTEAFF	TGTGCCAGCAAGGGGGGGAGGGGTAGGGGTAAGACTGAAGCTTTCTTT
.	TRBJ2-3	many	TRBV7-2	CASSLAGTTDTQYF	TGTGCCAGCAGCTTAGCGGGAACGACAGATACGCAGTATTTT
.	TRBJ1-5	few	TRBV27	CASSRGRLSNQPQHF	TGTGCCAGCAGTCGTGGACGATTAAGCAATCAGCCCCAGCATTTT
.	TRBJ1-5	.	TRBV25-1	CAKRGGNQPQHF	TGTGCCAAGAGGGGGGGCAATCAGCCCCAGCATTTT
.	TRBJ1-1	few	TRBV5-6	CASSFAGLVNTEAFF	TGTGCCAGCAGCTTCGCGGGCTTAGTGAACACTGAAGCTTTCTTT
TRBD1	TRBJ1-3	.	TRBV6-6	CASRPTGTLNTIYF	TGTGCCAGCAGACCGACAGGGACCTTAAACACCATATATTTT
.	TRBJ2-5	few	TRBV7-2	CASSPGGHQETQYF	TGTGCCAGCAGCCCCGGGGGTCACCAAGAGACCCAGTACTTC
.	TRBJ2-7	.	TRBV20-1	CSADPSQGVHEQYF	TGCAGTGCTGACCCGTCACAGGGCGTCCACGAGCAGTACTTC
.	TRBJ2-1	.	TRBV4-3	CASSQTLLGEQFF	TGCGCCAGCAGCCAAACACTCTTAGGGGAGCAGTTCTTC
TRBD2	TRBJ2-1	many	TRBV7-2	CASSFAAGGYYNEQFF	TGTGCCAGCAGCTTCGCCGCGGGGGGATACTACAATGAGCAGTTCTTC
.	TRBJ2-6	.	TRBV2	CASISGTRGANVLTF	TGTGCCAGCATTTCCGGGACGCGTGGGGCCAACGTCCTGACTTTC
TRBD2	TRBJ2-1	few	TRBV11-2	CASSLVVGLASYNEQFF	TGTGCCAGCAGCTTAGTAGTGGGACTAGCGTCTTACAATGAGCAGTTCTTC
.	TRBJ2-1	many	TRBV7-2	CASSPRTQTYNEQFF	TGTGCCAGCAGCCCACGGACCCAAACCTACAATGAGCAGTTCTTC
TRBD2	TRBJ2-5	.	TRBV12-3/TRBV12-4	CASSLTSGAPAQETQYF	TGTGCCAGCAGTTTAACTAGCGGGGCTCCGGCCCAAGAGACCCAGTACTTC
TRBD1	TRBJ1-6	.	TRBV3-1	CASSQVRQGTSPLHF	TGTGCCAGCAGCCAAGTAAGACAGGGAACTTCACCCCTCCACTTT
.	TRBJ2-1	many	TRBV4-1	CASSPSQGVVSGNEQFF	TGCGCCAGCAGTCCAAGCCAAGGAGTCGTCAGTGGCAATGAGCAGTTCTTC
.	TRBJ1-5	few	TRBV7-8	CASSWNRVGNQPQHF	TGTGCCAGCAGCTGGAACAGGGTAGGCAATCAGCCCCAGCATTTT
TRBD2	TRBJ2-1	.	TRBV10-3	CAISELGLAVDEQFF	TGTGCCATCAGTGAGTTGGGACTAGCAGTGGATGAGCAGTTCTTC
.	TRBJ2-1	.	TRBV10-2	CASSAGLPSYNEQFF	TGCGCCAGCAGTGCGGGGTTGCCCTCCTACAATGAGCAGTTCTTC
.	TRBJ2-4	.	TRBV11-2	CASSLVGTKNIQYF	TGTGCCAGCAGCTTAGTCGGAACCAAAAACATTCAGTACTTC
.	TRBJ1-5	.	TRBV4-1	CASSQEAVLTGQPQHF	TGCGCCAGCAGCCAAGAAGCGGTACTGACGGGTCAGCCCCAGCATTTT
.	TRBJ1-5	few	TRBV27	CASSPYDKNNQPQHF	TGTGCCAGCAGTCCGTACGACAAGAACAATCAGCCCCAGCATTTT
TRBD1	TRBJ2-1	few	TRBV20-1	CSASLGTGWNEQFF	TGCAGTGCTAGCCTCGGGACAGGGTGGAATGAGCAGTTCTTC
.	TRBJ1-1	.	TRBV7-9	CASSLTQGHTEAFF	TGTGCCAGCAGCCTAACGCAGGGGCACACTGAAGCTTTCTTT
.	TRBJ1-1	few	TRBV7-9	CASSPNRVLNTEAFF	TGTGCCAGCAGCCCAAACAGGGTCCTGAACACTGAAGCTTTCTTT
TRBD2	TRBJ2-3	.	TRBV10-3	CATRGGTPSASTDTQYF	TGTGCCACGCGGGGGGGGACCCCGTCGGCGAGCACAGATACGCAGTATTTT
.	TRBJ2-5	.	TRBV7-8	CASSLAGQSRTQYF	TGTGCCAGCAGCTTAGCGGGGCAGTCGCGTACCCAGTACTTC
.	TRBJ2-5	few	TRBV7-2	CASSPPWGRASQETQYF	TGTGCCAGCAGCCCTCCGTGGGGCAGGGCCTCTCAAGAGACCCAGTACTTC
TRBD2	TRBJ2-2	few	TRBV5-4	CASSSRLARNTGELFF	TGTGCCAGCAGCTCAAGACTAGCGCGGAACACCGGGGAGCTGTTTTTT
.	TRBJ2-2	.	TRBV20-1	CSVRRGGTGELFF	TGCAGTGTCAGAAGAGGGGGCACCGGGGAGCTGTTTTTT
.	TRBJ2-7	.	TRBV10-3	CAISDSTDYSYEQYF	TGTGCCATCAGTGATTCGACAGACTACTCCTACGAGCAGTACTTC
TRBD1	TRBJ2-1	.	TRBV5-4	CASSTDRGPQQFF	TGTGCCAGCAGCACGGACAGGGGCCCCCAGCAGTTCTTC
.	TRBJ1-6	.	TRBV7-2	CASSFRVSYNSPLHF	TGTGCCAGCAGCTTTCGGGTCTCCTATAATTCACCCCTCCACTTT
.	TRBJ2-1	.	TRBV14	CASSQGPGLNEQFF	TGTGCCAGCAGCCAAGGGCCAGGGCTGAATGAGCAGTTCTTC
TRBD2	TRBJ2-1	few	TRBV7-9	CASSLGGTRRGEQFF	TGTGCCAGCAGCTTAGGCGGGACTAGAAGGGGCGAGCAGTTCTTC
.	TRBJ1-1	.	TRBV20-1	CSAPTYLGMNTEAFF	TGCAGTGCCCCAACGTATCTGGGGATGAACACTGAAGCTTTCTTT